These T cell receptor beta chains were read from a single sample in a study of Ad26.COV2.S vaccination and SARS-CoV-2 variants. Libraries were prepared by immunoSEQ multiplex PCR; TCRdb keeps only in-frame clonotypes and omits some of them. The sample holds around 270,000 clones, 70% to 90% seen once. The sequencing here drew on peripheral blood, taken in a trial of Ad26.COV2.S vaccine versus placebo. These TCRs come from a person between 18 and 65 years old who received the Ad26.COV2.S COVID-19 vaccine or a placebo. The conserved cysteine and the conserved F or W are not part of the CDR3 here. The order of the fields is J gene, V gene, CDR3 protein.

j_gene: TRBJ2-7; v_gene: TRBV4-2; CDR3aa: ASSQSSTYPYEQY
j_gene: TRBJ1-1; v_gene: TRBV7-9; CDR3aa: ASSSIGTEAF
j_gene: TRBJ2-3; v_gene: TRBV5-5; CDR3aa: ASSLNQDGQY
j_gene: TRBJ2-3; v_gene: TRBV5-1; CDR3aa: ASSPRTSESTDTQY
j_gene: TRBJ2-4; v_gene: TRBV7-2; CDR3aa: ASSLGSRLAKNIQY
j_gene: TRBJ1-5; v_gene: TRBV18; CDR3aa: ASSPSEEQPQH
j_gene: TRBJ1-4; v_gene: TRBV7-8; CDR3aa: ASSLVYSANEKLF
j_gene: TRBJ2-7; v_gene: TRBV19; CDR3aa: ASSIGTGRLDEQY
j_gene: TRBJ2-1; v_gene: TRBV6-2/TRBV6-3; CDR3aa: ASSYGSGIGEQF
j_gene: TRBJ1-2; v_gene: TRBV7-9; CDR3aa: ASSRRTELGPYGYT
j_gene: TRBJ2-6; v_gene: TRBV6-2/TRBV6-3; CDR3aa: ASSLVQEGASGANVLT
j_gene: TRBJ1-3; v_gene: TRBV18; CDR3aa: ASSPGTGRSGNTIY
j_gene: TRBJ2-7; v_gene: TRBV6-2/TRBV6-3; CDR3aa: ASSYAGAGSSYEQY
j_gene: TRBJ2-5; v_gene: TRBV7-2; CDR3aa: ASSLGPGETQY
j_gene: TRBJ2-1; v_gene: TRBV6-4; CDR3aa: ASKPGLASDEQF
j_gene: TRBJ1-2; v_gene: TRBV3-1/TRBV3-2; CDR3aa: ASSQGHGKSLYYGYT
j_gene: TRBJ1-2; v_gene: TRBV29-1; CDR3aa: SVWDGNYGYT
j_gene: TRBJ1-4; v_gene: TRBV18; CDR3aa: ASSPVEGANEKLF
j_gene: TRBJ2-5; v_gene: TRBV4-1; CDR3aa: ASSQGYGGEETQY
j_gene: TRBJ2-5; v_gene: TRBV9; CDR3aa: ASSPRPRLADQETQY
j_gene: TRBJ2-2; v_gene: TRBV5-5; CDR3aa: ASSLGLALGTGELF
j_gene: TRBJ2-1; v_gene: TRBV5-1; CDR3aa: ASSPGGGPYNEQF
j_gene: TRBJ2-3; v_gene: TRBV6-5; CDR3aa: ASRGQSTDTQY
j_gene: TRBJ2-1; v_gene: TRBV10-3; CDR3aa: AISEAQDGGRGEQF
j_gene: TRBJ1-2; v_gene: TRBV4-2; CDR3aa: ASSQDTGQGGYT
j_gene: TRBJ1-2; v_gene: TRBV6-6; CDR3aa: ASSYVGREGYT
j_gene: TRBJ1-2; v_gene: TRBV20-1; CDR3aa: SASRGGDGYT
j_gene: TRBJ1-5; v_gene: TRBV30; CDR3aa: AWNRGINQPQH
j_gene: TRBJ1-2; v_gene: TRBV6-5; CDR3aa: ASSYEAGQRHGYT
j_gene: TRBJ1-5; v_gene: TRBV14; CDR3aa: ASSPGEGWDQPQH
j_gene: TRBJ1-5; v_gene: TRBV19; CDR3aa: ASSIDRWRTGAPYSNQPQH
j_gene: TRBJ1-2; v_gene: TRBV7-2; CDR3aa: ASSEARVINYGYT
j_gene: TRBJ1-2; v_gene: TRBV10-3; CDR3aa: AISGGTGPIEGYT
j_gene: TRBJ1-1; v_gene: TRBV25-1; CDR3aa: ASSPQGGTEAF
j_gene: TRBJ2-1; v_gene: TRBV5-1; CDR3aa: ASSLSGTGVDEQF
j_gene: TRBJ1-3; v_gene: TRBV6-5; CDR3aa: ASSSRSGSGGNTIY
j_gene: TRBJ2-2; v_gene: TRBV7-3; CDR3aa: ASSLNAANTGELF
j_gene: TRBJ1-1; v_gene: TRBV19; CDR3aa: ASSIVNTEAF
j_gene: TRBJ2-1; v_gene: TRBV27; CDR3aa: ASSLDSGPGHLF
j_gene: TRBJ1-2; v_gene: TRBV5-6; CDR3aa: ASSLAGRNYGYT